This TCR beta chain was sequenced in a study of identifying expanded T cells in peripheral blood. The study, taken as a whole, reports: Across healthy donors, higher total template counts meant significantly greater approximately 2-week count variance. Differentially abundant clones: about 1.1 between replicates, just under 17 at approximately 13 days, 19 at four.

Regarding this clone: Its antigen is as yet unknown.

Generated by immunoSEQ multiplex PCR, the TCRdb table keeps only in-frame clones and is missing some. The profile covers tens of thousands of clones, with around 89% appearing a single time and around 2.7% taken by the ten largest. Trimming cost V 8 bases and J 5 bases; bases outside gene matches: 2. Germline lookup yields CDR1 MDHEN and CDR2 SYDVKM. The CDR3 is 12 amino acids. No infections or other immune events were documented during collection. The rearrangement uses TRBV28 and TRBJ1-4; 7 nucleotides line up with TRBD1. Material: blood. This sequence was found in a person between 18 and 75 years old in good health. CDR3 in amino acids: CASQQGNEKLFF. In DNA, the CDR3 is TGTGCCAGCCAACAGGGGAATGAAAAACTGTTTTTT.